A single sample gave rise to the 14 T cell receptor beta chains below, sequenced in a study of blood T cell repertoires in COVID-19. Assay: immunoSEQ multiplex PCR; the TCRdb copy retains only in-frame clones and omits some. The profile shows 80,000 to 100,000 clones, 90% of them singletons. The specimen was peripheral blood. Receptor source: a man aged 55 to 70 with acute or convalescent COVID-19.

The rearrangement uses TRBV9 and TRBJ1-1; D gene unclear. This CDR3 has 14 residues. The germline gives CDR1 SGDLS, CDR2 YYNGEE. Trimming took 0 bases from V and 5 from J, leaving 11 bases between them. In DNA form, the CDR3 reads TGTGCCAGCAGCGTAGAGGAATGGGAGACTGAAGCTTTCTTT. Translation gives CASSVEEWETEAFF.

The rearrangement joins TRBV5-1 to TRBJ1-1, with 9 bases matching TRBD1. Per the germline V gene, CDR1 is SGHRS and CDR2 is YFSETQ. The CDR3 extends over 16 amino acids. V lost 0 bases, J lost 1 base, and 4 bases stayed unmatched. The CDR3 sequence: CASSLAEDRGNTEAFF. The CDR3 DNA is TGCGCCAGCAGCTTGGCAGAGGACAGGGGGAACACTGAAGCTTTCTTT.

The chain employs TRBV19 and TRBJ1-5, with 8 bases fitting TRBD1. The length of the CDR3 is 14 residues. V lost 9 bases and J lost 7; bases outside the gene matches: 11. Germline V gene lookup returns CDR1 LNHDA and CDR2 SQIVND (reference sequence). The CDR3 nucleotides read TGTGCCAGCCATGGACAGGGCATGAGCCAGCCCCAGCATTTT. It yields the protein CASHGQGMSQPQHF.

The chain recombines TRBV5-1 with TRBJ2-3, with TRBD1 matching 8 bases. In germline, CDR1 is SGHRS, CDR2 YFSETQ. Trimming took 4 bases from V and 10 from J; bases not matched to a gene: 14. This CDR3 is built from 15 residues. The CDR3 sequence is CASSSEPQGAYAQYF. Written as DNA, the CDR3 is TGCGCCAGCAGCAGCGAACCTCAGGGGGCGTATGCGCAGTATTTT.

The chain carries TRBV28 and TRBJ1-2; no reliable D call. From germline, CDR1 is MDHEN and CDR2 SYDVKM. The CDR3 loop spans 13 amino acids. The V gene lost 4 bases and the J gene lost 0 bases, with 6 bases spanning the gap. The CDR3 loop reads CASSSTPNYGYTF. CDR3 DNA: TGTGCCAGCAGTTCGACTCCTAACTATGGCTACACCTTC.

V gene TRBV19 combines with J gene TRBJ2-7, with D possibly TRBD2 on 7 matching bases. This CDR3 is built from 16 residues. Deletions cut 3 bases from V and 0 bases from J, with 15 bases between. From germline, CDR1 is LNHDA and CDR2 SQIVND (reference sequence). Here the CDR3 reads CASSITGGGHSYEQYF. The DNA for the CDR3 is TGTGCCAGTAGTATTACCGGCGGGGGCCACTCCTACGAGCAGTACTTC.

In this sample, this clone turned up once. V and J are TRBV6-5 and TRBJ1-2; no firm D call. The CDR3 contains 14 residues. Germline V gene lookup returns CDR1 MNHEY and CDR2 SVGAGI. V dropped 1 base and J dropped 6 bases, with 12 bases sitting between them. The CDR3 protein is CASSYLPAGDGYTF. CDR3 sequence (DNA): TGTGCCAGCAGTTACTTACCGGCGGGCGATGGCTACACCTTC.

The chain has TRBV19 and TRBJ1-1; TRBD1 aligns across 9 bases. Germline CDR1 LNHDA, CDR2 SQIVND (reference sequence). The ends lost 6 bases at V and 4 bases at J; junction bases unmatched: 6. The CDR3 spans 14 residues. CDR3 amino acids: CASRRGQGGTEAFF. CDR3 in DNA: TGTGCCAGTAGGAGGGGACAGGGCGGCACTGAAGCTTTCTTT.

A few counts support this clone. The CDR3 DNA sequence: TGTGCCAGCAGCGCCGGGACAGGGTTAAGTGGCTACACCTTC. Translated: CASSAGTGLSGYTF. The genes are TRBV7-9 and TRBJ1-2, with TRBD1 identical over 9 bases. The germline gives CDR1 SEHNR, CDR2 FQNEAQ (reference sequence). This CDR3 has 14 amino acids. Trimming at V came to 5 bases and at J to 7 bases, leaving 8 bases not matched to a gene.

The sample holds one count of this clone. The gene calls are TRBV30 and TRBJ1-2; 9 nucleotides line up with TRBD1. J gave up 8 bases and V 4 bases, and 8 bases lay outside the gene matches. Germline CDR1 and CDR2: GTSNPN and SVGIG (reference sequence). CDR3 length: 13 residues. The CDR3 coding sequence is TGTGCCTGGAATCGGGGGACAGGGCTAGGCTACACCTTC. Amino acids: CAWNRGTGLGYTF.

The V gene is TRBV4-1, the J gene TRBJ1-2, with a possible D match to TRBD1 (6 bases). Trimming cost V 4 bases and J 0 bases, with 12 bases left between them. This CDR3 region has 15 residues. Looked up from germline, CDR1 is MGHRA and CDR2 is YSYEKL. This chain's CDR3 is CASSRGQNANYGYTF. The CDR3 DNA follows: TGCGCCAGCAGCCGAGGACAGAATGCTAACTATGGCTACACCTTC.

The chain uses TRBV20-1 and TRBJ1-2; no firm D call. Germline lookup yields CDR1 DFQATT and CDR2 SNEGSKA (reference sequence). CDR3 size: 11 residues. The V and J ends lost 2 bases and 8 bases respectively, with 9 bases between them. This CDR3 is CSARSPPGYTF. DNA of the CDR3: TGCAGTGCTAGAAGCCCGCCGGGCTACACCTTC.

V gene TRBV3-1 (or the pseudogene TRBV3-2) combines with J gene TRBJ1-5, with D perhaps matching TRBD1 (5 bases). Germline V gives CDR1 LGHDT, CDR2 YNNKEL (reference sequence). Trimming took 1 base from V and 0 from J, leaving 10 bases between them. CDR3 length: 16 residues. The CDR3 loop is CASSQASGFSNQPQHF. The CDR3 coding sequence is TGTGCCAGCAGCCAAGCTTCAGGGTTTAGCAATCAGCCCCAGCATTTT.

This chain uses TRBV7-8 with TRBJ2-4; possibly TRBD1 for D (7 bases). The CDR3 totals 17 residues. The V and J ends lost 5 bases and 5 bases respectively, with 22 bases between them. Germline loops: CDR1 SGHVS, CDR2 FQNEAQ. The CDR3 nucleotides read TGTGCCAGCAGCGGGGCGGGAAGGGGGCGAGGCGAAAACATTCAGTACTTC. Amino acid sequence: CASSGAGRGRGENIQYF. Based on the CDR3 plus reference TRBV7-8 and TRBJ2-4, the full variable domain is GAGVSQSPRYKVAKRGQDVALRCDPISGHVSLFWYQQALGQGPEFLTYFQNEAQLDKSGLPSDRFFAERPEGSVSTLKIQRTQQEDSAVYLCASSGAGRGRGENIQYFGAGTRLSVL.